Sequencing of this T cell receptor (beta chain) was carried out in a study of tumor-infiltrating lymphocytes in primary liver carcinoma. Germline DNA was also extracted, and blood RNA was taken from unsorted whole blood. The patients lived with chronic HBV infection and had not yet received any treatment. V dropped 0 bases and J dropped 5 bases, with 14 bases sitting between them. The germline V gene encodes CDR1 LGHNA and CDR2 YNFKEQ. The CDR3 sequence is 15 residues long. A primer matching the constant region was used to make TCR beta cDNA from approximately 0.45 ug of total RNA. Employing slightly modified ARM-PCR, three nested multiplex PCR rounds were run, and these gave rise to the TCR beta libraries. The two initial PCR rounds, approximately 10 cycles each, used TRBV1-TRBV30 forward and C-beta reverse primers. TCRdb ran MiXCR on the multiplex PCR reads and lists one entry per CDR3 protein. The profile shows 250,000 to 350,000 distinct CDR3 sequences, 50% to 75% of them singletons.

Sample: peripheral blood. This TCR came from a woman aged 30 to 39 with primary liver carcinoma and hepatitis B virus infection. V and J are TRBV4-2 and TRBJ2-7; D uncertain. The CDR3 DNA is TGTGCCAGCAGCCAAGAGGTTAGTCTCACGCACGAGCAGTACTTC. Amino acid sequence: CASSQEVSLTHEQYF.